These T cell receptor beta chains were read from a single sample in a study of blood T cell repertoires in COVID-19. Data came from immunoSEQ multiplex PCR; TCRdb stores just in-frame clones and leaves some out. This sample has about 280,000 clones; 88% occur once, and the top ten carry about 9.8%. The sequencing input was peripheral blood. The receptors stem from a man between 18 and 35 years old with active or convalescent COVID-19. Both conserved end residues are part of each CDR3. The D gene is left open where the match is weak. Some rows have no size entry. The others give once, few or many, or a class for an expanded clone.

V gene,clone size,D gene,J gene,CDR3 protein,CDR3 DNA
TRBV5-5,-,-,TRBJ1-2,CASRINSLLFPSSLGYTF,TGTGCCAGCAGAATTAACAGTTTGCTTTTTCCCTCTTCATTGGGCTACACCTTC
TRBV6-5,once,TRBD1,TRBJ2-7,CASGDRGFSYEQYF,TGTGCCAGCGGGGACAGGGGGTTCTCCTACGAGCAGTACTTC
TRBV7-2,-,TRBD1,TRBJ1-4,CASSFMTGDEKLFF,TGTGCCAGCAGCTTCATGACAGGGGATGAAAAACTGTTTTTT
TRBV25-1,once,TRBD1,TRBJ2-5,CASTRGQQYQETQYF,TGTGCCAGCACCCGGGGACAGCAGTACCAAGAGACCCAGTACTTC
TRBV27,-,-,TRBJ2-5,CASSPSRVRETQYF,TGTGCCAGCAGCCCCAGTCGGGTTCGGGAGACCCAGTACTTC
TRBV9,few,-,TRBJ1-1,CASSPGRATEAFF,TGTGCCAGCAGCCCAGGCAGGGCTACTGAAGCTTTCTTT
TRBV7-9,few,-,TRBJ1-2,CASQGWDYGYTF,TGTGCCAGCCAGGGTTGGGACTATGGCTACACCTTC
TRBV9,-,-,TRBJ2-1,CASSAGLHNNEQFF,TGTGCCAGCAGCGCGGGACTCCACAACAATGAGCAGTTCTTC
TRBV29-1,-,TRBD1,TRBJ1-2,CSVKEQGNYGYTF,TGCAGCGTCAAGGAACAGGGGAACTATGGCTACACCTTC
TRBV5-1,-,-,TRBJ2-5,CASIGGGAGGETQYF,TGCGCCAGCATCGGAGGGGGGGCCGGCGGAGAGACCCAGTACTTC
TRBV6-6,-,TRBD1,TRBJ2-7,CASRDRVYEQYF,TGTGCCAGCAGGGACAGGGTCTACGAGCAGTACTTC
TRBV27,-,TRBD1,TRBJ1-1,CASRNRGSTEAFF,TGTGCCAGCAGAAACAGGGGGTCAACTGAAGCTTTCTTT
TRBV10-3,-,TRBD1,TRBJ1-1,CAISGGRASGQGNPRTEAFF,TGTGCCATCAGTGGGGGCCGAGCATCGGGACAGGGGAATCCTAGGACTGAAGCTTTCTTT
TRBV5-1,once,TRBD1,TRBJ2-7,CASSWTGTYEQYF,TGCGCCAGCAGCTGGACAGGGACCTACGAGCAGTACTTC
TRBV11-2,-,-,TRBJ1-5,CASSLAGVDNQPQHF,TGTGCCAGCAGCTTAGCAGGGGTTGACAATCAGCCCCAGCATTTT
TRBV6-5,-,TRBD1,TRBJ2-2,CATQGQKNTGELFF,TGTGCCACCCAGGGACAGAAGAACACCGGGGAGCTGTTTTTT
TRBV10-3,-,-,TRBJ1-6,CAISESILGRVRSPLHF,TGTGCCATCAGTGAGTCGATCTTGGGCAGGGTGAGGTCACCCCTCCACTTT
TRBV6-1,-,TRBD2,TRBJ2-3,CASSKGTSGGYSSDTQYF,TGTGCCAGCAGTAAAGGGACTAGCGGGGGCTACTCCTCAGATACGCAGTATTTT
TRBV11-2,-,TRBD1,TRBJ1-1,CASSEGQGKAFF,TGTGCCAGCAGCGAAGGACAGGGGAAAGCTTTCTTT
TRBV7-2,-,-,TRBJ1-1,CASSLAYRPRDTEAFF,TGTGCCAGCAGCTTAGCATATCGACCCCGGGACACTGAAGCTTTCTTT
TRBV5-1,-,-,TRBJ1-2,CASNPRDGNYGYTF,TGCGCCAGCAATCCTAGAGACGGCAACTATGGCTACACCTTC
TRBV6-5,-,-,TRBJ1-2,CASSVEGGRGYTF,TGTGCCAGCAGCGTAGAGGGAGGCAGAGGCTACACCTTC
TRBV2,-,TRBD2,TRBJ2-7,CASKPGLAGSSYEQYF,TGTGCCAGCAAACCGGGACTAGCGGGTTCTTCCTACGAGCAGTACTTC
TRBV23-1,few,TRBD1,TRBJ2-5,CASSLFGYDRGEETQYF,TGCGCCAGCAGTCTCTTTGGGTATGACAGGGGGGAAGAGACCCAGTACTTC
TRBV18,once,-,TRBJ1-5,CASSPSGDRNQPQHF,TGTGCCAGCTCACCTTCCGGGGATCGCAATCAGCCCCAGCATTTT
TRBV11-2,-,TRBD1,TRBJ2-7,CASSSGQGRTYEQYF,TGTGCCAGCAGCTCGGGACAGGGGCGTACCTACGAGCAGTACTTC
TRBV4-1,-,TRBD2,TRBJ2-4,CASSRGASGVLAKNIQYF,TGCGCCAGCAGCCGGGGGGCTAGCGGGGTATTAGCCAAAAACATTCAGTACTTC
TRBV11-2,-,TRBD1,TRBJ2-5,CASSVQGVQETQYF,TGTGCCAGCAGCGTACAGGGGGTCCAAGAGACCCAGTACTTC
TRBV3-1/TRBV3-2,once,-,TRBJ2-5,CASSPSGSVQTQYF,TGTGCCAGCAGCCCCTCCGGGAGCGTGCAGACCCAGTACTTC
TRBV3-1/TRBV3-2,-,TRBD2,TRBJ2-1,CASSPGQKRGTYNEQFF,TGTGCCAGCAGCCCGGGTCAGAAGCGGGGGACATACAATGAGCAGTTCTTC
TRBV7-2,-,-,TRBJ2-1,CASSGSGGALYNEQFF,TGTGCCAGCAGCGGGAGTGGGGGGGCCCTCTACAATGAGCAGTTCTTC
TRBV7-9,-,-,TRBJ2-3,CASSSRASTDTQYF,TGTGCCAGCAGCTCCAGGGCTAGCACAGATACGCAGTATTTT
TRBV6-2/TRBV6-3,-,-,TRBJ2-3,CASSKQNTGLFTDTQYF,TGTGCCAGCAGTAAACAAAACACAGGGCTATTCACAGATACGCAGTATTTT
TRBV5-5,-,-,TRBJ1-2,CASSLWGTQYGYTF,TGTGCCAGCAGCTTGTGGGGCACACAATATGGCTACACCTTC
TRBV5-1,once,TRBD1,TRBJ1-2,CASSLNSGTENYGYTF,TGCGCCAGCAGCTTAAACTCCGGGACAGAAAACTATGGCTACACCTTC
TRBV24-1,-,-,TRBJ2-2,CATSDFAPGGGYTGELFF,TGTGCCACCAGTGATTTCGCCCCTGGGGGAGGTTACACCGGGGAGCTGTTTTTT
TRBV5-1,-,TRBD1,TRBJ1-4,CASSGTGGSEKLFF,TGCGCCAGCAGCGGGACAGGGGGTAGTGAAAAACTGTTTTTT
TRBV5-5,-,TRBD1,TRBJ2-2,CASSRDTGQPNTGELFF,TGTGCCAGCAGCCGCGACACGGGACAGCCGAACACCGGGGAGCTGTTTTTT
TRBV3-1/TRBV3-2,-,TRBD2,TRBJ2-5,CASSLGGGIQQETQYF,TGTGCCAGCAGCCTCGGCGGGGGGATCCAACAAGAGACCCAGTACTTC
TRBV7-2,many,TRBD2,TRBJ2-1,CASSLPGGLLFF,TGTGCCAGCAGCCTCCCGGGGGGGCTTCTTTTCTTC